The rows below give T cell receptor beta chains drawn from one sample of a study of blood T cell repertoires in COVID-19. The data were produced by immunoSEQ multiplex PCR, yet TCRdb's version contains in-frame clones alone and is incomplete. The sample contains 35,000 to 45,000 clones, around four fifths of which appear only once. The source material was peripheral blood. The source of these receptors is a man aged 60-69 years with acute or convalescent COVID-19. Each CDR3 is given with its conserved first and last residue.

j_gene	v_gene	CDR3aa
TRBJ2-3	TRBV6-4	CASSDGTGGATDTQYF
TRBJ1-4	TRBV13	CASSPMDHRDEKLFF
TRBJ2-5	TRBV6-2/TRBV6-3	CASSSDSVQETQYF
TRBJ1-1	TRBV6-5	CASSYPGGITEAFF
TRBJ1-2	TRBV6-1	CASSERGGSYGYTF
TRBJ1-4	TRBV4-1	CASSQGDRMDEKLFF
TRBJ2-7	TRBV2	CAIQRTGNYEQYF
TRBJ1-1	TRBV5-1	CASSLVFRGENTEAFF
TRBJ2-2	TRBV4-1	CASSQDSVRTIQAGELFF
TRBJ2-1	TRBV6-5	CASSSESYNEQFF
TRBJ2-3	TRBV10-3	CAIRTGQTSTDTQYF
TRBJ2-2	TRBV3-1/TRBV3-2	CASSHTGGMNRGELFF
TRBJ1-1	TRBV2	CASSTGLNTEAFF
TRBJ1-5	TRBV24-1	CATSDGGFQPQHF
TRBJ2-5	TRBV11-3	CASSFGGGQSETQYF
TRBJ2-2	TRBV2	CASSFRNTGELFF
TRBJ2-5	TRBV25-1	CASSELTGLGETQYF
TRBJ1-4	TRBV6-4	CASSEGTGGGEKLFF
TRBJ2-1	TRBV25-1	CASSDGTEGYSEQFF
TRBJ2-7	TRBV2	CASSRGQSYEQYF
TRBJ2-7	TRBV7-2	CASSLTSYEQYF
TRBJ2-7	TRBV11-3	CASSLALGTLRRQQYF
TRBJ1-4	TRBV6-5	CASSYLVETNEKLFF
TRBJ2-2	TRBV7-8	CASSSTGLAGGGGELFF
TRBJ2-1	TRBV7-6	CASSLPAGTYSYNEQFF
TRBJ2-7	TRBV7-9	CASSSTGTSGSYEQYF
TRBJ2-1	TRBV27	CASSFAQLRLAGAGDEQFF
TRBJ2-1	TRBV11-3	CASSSAGGPNNEQFF
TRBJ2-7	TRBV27	CASSALGVLGEQYF
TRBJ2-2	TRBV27	CASLEDSTGELFF
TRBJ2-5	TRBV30	CAWSRRLETQYF
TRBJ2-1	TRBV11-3	CASSKPKPGLGPEEQFF
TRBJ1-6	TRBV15	CATSNRGYYNSPLHF
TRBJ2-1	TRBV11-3	CASSLGTGGNEQFF
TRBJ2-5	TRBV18	CASSIQTGPQETQYF
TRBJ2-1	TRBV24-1	CATSDADLTTGSGRGSEQFF
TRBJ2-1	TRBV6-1	CASSAPSGRDVYNEQFF
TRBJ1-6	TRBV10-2	CASSQPQGAGTPLHF
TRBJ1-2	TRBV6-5	CASTPSGVYGYTF
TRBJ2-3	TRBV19	CASSIAGTQTDTQYF
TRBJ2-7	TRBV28	CASSFPWDSLSYEQYF
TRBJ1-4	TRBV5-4	CASSLPGQGAATNEKLFF
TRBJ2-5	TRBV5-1	CASTLSGSETQYF
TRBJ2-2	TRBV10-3	CAISFGGGTGELFF
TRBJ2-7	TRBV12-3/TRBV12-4	CASRTDRGGEQYF
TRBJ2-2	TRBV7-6	CASSSPGVTGELFF
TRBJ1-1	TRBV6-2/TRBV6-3	CASSAYTPGQGLMNTEAFF
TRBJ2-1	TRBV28	CASLAPTQTNEQFF
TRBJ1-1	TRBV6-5	CASSHGVSTEAFF
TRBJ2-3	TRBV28	CASSFPSGSSTDTQYF
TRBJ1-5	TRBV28	CASSLRGDNQPQHF
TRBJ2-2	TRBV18	CASSRGGRNTGELFF
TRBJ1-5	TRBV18	CASSPQRGQPQHF
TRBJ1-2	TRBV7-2	CASSEGTGRLEGYTF
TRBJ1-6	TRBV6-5	CASSGVENSPLHF